Below, one T cell receptor (beta chain) is given with its context. What it binds is unknown. The protocol was immunoSEQ multiplex PCR, while the TCRdb copy is restricted to in-frame clones and leaves out a portion. The sample has 90,000 or so clones, about 92% seen once; the top ten hold about 5.2%. The data derive from a study of T cell responses to AZD1222 COVID-19 vaccine. Second doses at about 4 or about 12 weeks were pooled. Study-wide results and limits: An increase in Spike-specific TCR breadth and depth was observed after two AZD1222 doses. Donors were chiefly white British, with a greater number of females, and clonal diversity was perhaps underestimated.

The ends were cut back, 5 bases at V and 4 bases at J, with 11 bases in the middle. The CDR3 sequence is 13 residues long. Per the germline V gene, CDR1 is LGHDT and CDR2 is YNNKEL (reference sequence). Source: peripheral blood, taken 28 days after the second AZD1222 dose. This rearrangement joins TRBV3-1 (or the pseudogene TRBV3-2) to TRBJ1-2, with D possibly being TRBD1 (6 bases). The TCR originated in an adult who received the AZD1222 COVID-19 vaccine. Here the CDR3 reads CASSAGQSYGYTF. In DNA form, the CDR3 reads TGTGCCAGCAGCGCCGGACAGTCCTATGGCTACACCTTC.